The 25 T cell receptor beta chains reported below all come from one sample, sequenced in a study of shared clonotypes between healthy human individuals. The assay was immunoSEQ multiplex PCR, and TCRdb's table has in-frame clones only and misses some. The repertoire includes about 1.4 million clones, approximately 96% of them detected once, and roughly 1.1% sits in the top ten. Specimen: naive CD4+ T cells sorted from blood. The subset here: CD45RA+ positively selected. Every receptor here comes from a man aged 25 to 40 in good health.

This clone was seen more than once but under ten times. The genes are TRBV6-6 and TRBJ1-4; 7 nucleotides match TRBD1. J lost 11 bases, V lost 5 bases, and 2 bases had no gene match. Per germline, CDR1 MNHNY and CDR2 SVGAGI (reference sequence). The length of the CDR3 is 11 residues. The CDR3 DNA reads TGTGCCAGCAGTCCAGGGGGGAAACTGTTTTTT. Translated, it gives CASSPGGKLFF.

The chain links TRBV11-3 to TRBJ2-2; 8 nucleotides match TRBD2. This CDR3 has 14 residues. CDR1 and CDR2 from the germline V gene are SGHNT and YENEEA. J lost 1 base, V lost 8 bases, and 3 bases had no gene match. In DNA, the CDR3 is TGTGCCAGCGGAACTAGCGGGAACACCGGGGAGCTGTTTTTT. Translated: CASGTSGNTGELFF.

This chain uses TRBV27 with TRBJ2-7, with a weak D call TRBD1 (5 bases). The germline CDR1 and CDR2 sequences are MNHEY and SMNVEV (reference sequence). Trimming left V 5 bases short and J 4 bases short, with 12 bases between. This CDR3 comprises 13 residues. The CDR3 loop reads CASSPRQTYEQYF. The CDR3 coding sequence is TGTGCCAGCAGTCCCCGACAGACGTACGAGCAGTACTTC.

The chain links TRBV5-1 to TRBJ2-2, with 11 bases aligning to TRBD2. The CDR3 sequence is 16 residues long. The V gene's germline CDR1 is SGHRS and CDR2 YFSETQ. V dropped 4 bases and J dropped 5; count of bases not matched to a gene: 7. In DNA form, the CDR3 reads TGCGCCAGCAGCCCTACTAGCGGGAGACTAACCGGGGAGCTGTTTTTT. It specifies CASSPTSGRLTGELFF.

As regards this clone: Within the sample, other DNA sequences also encode this same CDR3. The rearrangement uses TRBV18 and TRBJ2-5; perhaps TRBD2 as D (6 bases). Germline V CDR1 and CDR2: KGHSH, LQKENI. This CDR3 has 13 amino acids. Trimming removed 3 bases at V and 4 bases at J, with 9 bases between. The DNA of the CDR3 is TGTGCCAGCTCACCGGGACTGGGAGAGACCCAGTACTTC. Translating it yields CASSPGLGETQYF.

The gene calls are TRBV4-3 and TRBJ1-5; 8 nucleotides line up with TRBD1. Germline CDR1 LGHNA, CDR2 YSLEER. V lost 0 bases to trimming and J lost 0 bases; unmatched junction nucleotides: 4. CDR3 length: 17 amino acids. The CDR3 spells CASSQEAGQVSNQPQHF. In DNA, the CDR3 is TGCGCCAGCAGCCAAGAGGCGGGACAGGTTAGCAATCAGCCCCAGCATTTT.

This clone was seen just once. This chain uses TRBV4-3 with TRBJ2-3; D not resolved. The CDR3 length is 16 residues. Trimming took off 4 bases at V and 3 bases at J, with 17 bases between the two ends. Germline V gene lookup returns CDR1 LGHNA and CDR2 YSLEER. This CDR3 reads CASSPLISLDTDTQYF. The DNA of the CDR3 is TGCGCCAGCAGCCCCCTGATTAGCTTAGATACAGATACGCAGTATTTT.

This clone has a handful of counts. The rearrangement links TRBV6-6 to TRBJ1-2, with a possible D match to TRBD1 (5 bases). Germline values: CDR1 MNHNY, CDR2 SVGAGI (reference sequence). This CDR3 has 14 residues. Trimming pared 2 bases from V and 8 bases from J, leaving 15 bases between. CDR3 sequence reads: CASSYAGTRGGYTF. The CDR3 DNA reads as TGTGCCAGCAGTTACGCCGGGACTCGCGGCGGCTACACCTTC.

V gene TRBV9 combines with J gene TRBJ2-2, with D possibly being TRBD2 (6 bases). Trimming took 3 bases from V and 1 from J, leaving 10 bases between them. The germline CDR1 and CDR2 sequences are SGDLS and YYNGEE. This CDR3 region has 15 residues. The CDR3 loop is CASSGRDWNTGELFF. In DNA, the CDR3 is TGTGCCAGCAGCGGCCGGGACTGGAACACCGGGGAGCTGTTTTTT.

The genes are TRBV7-2 and TRBJ2-2; 8 nucleotides match TRBD1. Germline assignment: CDR1 SGHTA and CDR2 FQGNSA. V lost 2 bases and J lost 4; bases outside the gene matches: 6. This CDR3 comprises 16 residues. In nucleotides, the CDR3 is TGTGCCAGCAGCTTACAGGGGGCGCGGGGCACCGGGGAGCTGTTTTTT. It codes for CASSLQGARGTGELFF.

Only one count was recorded for this clone. The chain is built from TRBV6-1 and TRBJ2-1; 10 bases line up with TRBD1. V shed 6 bases, J shed 7 bases, and the junction held 9 bases outside the gene matches. This CDR3 region has 15 residues. From germline, CDR1 is MNHNS and CDR2 SASEGT. The CDR3 region has the DNA TGTGCCAGCAGCGCCCGGGACAGGGGAAGGAATGAGCAGTTCTTC. As protein: CASSARDRGRNEQFF.

As concerns this clone: Different DNA sequences within this sample yield the same CDR3. The V and J genes are TRBV5-1 and TRBJ2-7; D gene uncertain. V dropped 0 bases and J dropped 3 bases, with 7 bases sitting between them. CDR1 and CDR2 (germline): SGHRS, YFSETQ. CDR3 length equals 13 residues. This chain's CDR3 is CASSLGRVYEQYF. The CDR3 DNA sequence: TGCGCCAGCAGCTTGGGACGAGTCTACGAGCAGTACTTC.

V and J are TRBV28 and TRBJ2-7; maybe TRBD1 (7 bases). V gave up 7 bases and J gave up 1 base, with 11 bases separating them. This CDR3 has 13 amino acids. Germline V gene sequence: CDR1 MDHEN, CDR2 SYDVKM. The CDR3 protein is CASTQGGSYEQYF. The CDR3 DNA reads TGTGCCAGCACGCAGGGGGGATCCTACGAGCAGTACTTC.

The chain has TRBV11-2 and TRBJ2-7; 10 positions agree with TRBD2. V trimming: 2 bases; J trimming: 2 bases; junction bases outside the gene matches: 9. Germline V lookup: CDR1 SGHAT, CDR2 FQNNGV. The CDR3 spans 17 residues. CDR3 bases: TGTGCCAGCAGCTTATTCCAAACTAGCGGGACTACCTACGAGCAGTACTTC. Translating it yields CASSLFQTSGTTYEQYF.

The gene calls are TRBV28 and TRBJ2-7, with D possibly TRBD1 on 5 matching bases. Germline V CDR1 and CDR2: MDHEN, SYDVKM. The CDR3 has 14 residues. Trimming shortened V by 8 bases and J by 2 bases, and 16 bases separated the two germline ends. This CDR3 reads CASEPGYRPYEQYF. CDR3 nucleotides: TGTGCCAGCGAGCCAGGGTACAGACCCTACGAGCAGTACTTC.

The CDR3 DNA is TGTGCCAGCCGGGAAAGCGGGAGGGCCCGAGAGACCCAGTACTTC. This encodes CASRESGRARETQYF. The chain is built from TRBV11-2 and TRBJ2-5; 10 bases line up with TRBD2. This CDR3 is 15 amino acids long. V was clipped by 8 bases and J by 4 bases; unmatched bases: 10. Looked up from germline, CDR1 is SGHAT and CDR2 is FQNNGV.

The V gene is TRBV5-4, the J gene TRBJ2-1; 7 bases map to TRBD2. V shed 3 bases and J 2 bases; nucleotides not matched to a gene: 8. Germline values: CDR1 SGHNT, CDR2 YYREEE (reference sequence). The CDR3 is 16 residues long. The CDR3, as DNA: TGTGCCAGCAGCTCCCGGAAAGCGGGGACCTACAATGAGCAGTTCTTC. Amino acids: CASSSRKAGTYNEQFF.

The V gene is TRBV5-8, the J gene TRBJ2-2; 9 bases agree with TRBD1. V shed 3 bases and J 3 bases; nucleotides not matched to a gene: 3. Germline V gene sequence: CDR1 SGHTS, CDR2 YDEGEE. The CDR3 runs 15 residues. CDR3 sequence: CASSWDREYTGELFF. DNA for the CDR3: TGTGCCAGCAGCTGGGACAGGGAATACACCGGGGAGCTGTTTTTT.

The chain employs TRBV4-2 and TRBJ1-5; 9 bases fit TRBD1. V dropped 3 bases and J dropped 4; count of bases not matched to a gene: 13. CDR3 length: 18 amino acids. Germline V gene lookup returns CDR1 LGHNA and CDR2 YNFKEQ. The CDR3 loop reads CASSQGHGTGLSNQPQHF. CDR3 nucleotides: TGTGCCAGCAGCCAGGGGCACGGGACAGGGTTGAGTAATCAGCCCCAGCATTTT.

The chain has TRBV27 and TRBJ2-7; no definite D call. This CDR3 comprises 11 residues. Trimming shortened V by 4 bases and J by 3 bases, and 4 bases separated the two germline ends. Germline lookup yields CDR1 MNHEY and CDR2 SMNVEV (reference sequence). The CDR3 sequence: CASSSFYEQYF. As DNA, the CDR3 is TGTGCCAGCAGTTCCTTCTACGAGCAGTACTTC.

V is TRBV28 and J is TRBJ2-7; no reliable D call. V was pared by 6 bases and J by 4 bases, with 10 bases between. From germline, CDR1 is MDHEN and CDR2 SYDVKM. There are 12 residues in the CDR3. The CDR3 spells CASSRDRYEQYF. The CDR3 DNA reads TGTGCCAGCAGCCGCGACCGTTACGAGCAGTACTTC.

The genes are TRBV7-3 and TRBJ2-7, with 9 bases identical to TRBD2. This CDR3 contains 13 residues. Germline V gives CDR1 SGHTA, CDR2 FQGTGA. The V gene end was trimmed by 6 bases and the J gene end by 9 bases; junction bases not matched to a gene: 9. The CDR3 here is CASSPGLATRQYF. In DNA, the CDR3 is TGTGCCAGCAGTCCGGGACTAGCAACGCGGCAGTACTTC.

V and J are TRBV12-5 and TRBJ2-1; 10 positions match TRBD2. Germline CDR1 is LGHNT and CDR2 is FRNRAP. V lost 0 bases to trimming and J lost 3 bases; unmatched junction nucleotides: 14. The CDR3 spans 20 residues. The DNA for the CDR3 is TGTGCTAGTGGTTTGGTAACTAGCGGGATAGGTACAAAGGACTACAATGAGCAGTTCTTC. Translating gives CASGLVTSGIGTKDYNEQFF.

This chain joins TRBV11-2 and TRBJ2-1; tentatively, D is TRBD1 or TRBD2 (5 bases each). The germline CDR1 and CDR2 sequences are SGHAT and FQNNGV. The V and J ends lost 7 bases and 4 bases respectively, with 17 bases between them. The CDR3 sequence is 15 residues long. The CDR3 spells CASTHPAGTYNEQFF. The CDR3 region has the DNA TGTGCCAGCACTCATCCTGCTGGGACGTACAATGAGCAGTTCTTC. The full variable domain, its missing parts supplied by reference TRBV11-2 and TRBJ2-1, is EAGVAQSPRYKIIEKRQSVAFWCNPISGHATLYWYQQILGQGPKLLIQFQNNGVVDDSQLPKDRFSAERLKGVDSTLKIQPAKLEDSAVYLCASTHPAGTYNEQFFGPGTRLTVL.

This rearrangement joins TRBV19 to TRBJ2-7; 16 bases map to TRBD2. The CDR3 covers 15 residues. Per the germline V gene, CDR1 is LNHDA and CDR2 is SQIVND (reference sequence). V gave up 8 bases and J gave up 4 bases; unmatched junction bases: 5. CDR3 region: CASSGLAGGPYEQYF. The CDR3 DNA is TGTGCCAGTTCGGGACTAGCGGGAGGGCCGTACGAGCAGTACTTC.